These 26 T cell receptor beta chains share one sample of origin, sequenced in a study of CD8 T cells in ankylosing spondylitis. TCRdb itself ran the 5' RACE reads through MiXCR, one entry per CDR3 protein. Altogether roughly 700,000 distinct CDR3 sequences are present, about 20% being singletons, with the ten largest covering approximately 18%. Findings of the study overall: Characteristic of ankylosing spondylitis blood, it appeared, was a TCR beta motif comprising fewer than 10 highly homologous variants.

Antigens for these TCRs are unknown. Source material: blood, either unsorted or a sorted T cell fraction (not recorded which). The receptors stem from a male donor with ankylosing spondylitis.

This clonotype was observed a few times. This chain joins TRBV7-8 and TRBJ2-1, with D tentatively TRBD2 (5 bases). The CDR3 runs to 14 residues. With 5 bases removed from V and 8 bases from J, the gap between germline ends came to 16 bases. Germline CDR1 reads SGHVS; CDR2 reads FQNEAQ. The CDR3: CASSIGIGVDEQFF. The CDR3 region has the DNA TGTGCCAGCAGCATAGGGATCGGGGTCGATGAGCAGTTCTTC.

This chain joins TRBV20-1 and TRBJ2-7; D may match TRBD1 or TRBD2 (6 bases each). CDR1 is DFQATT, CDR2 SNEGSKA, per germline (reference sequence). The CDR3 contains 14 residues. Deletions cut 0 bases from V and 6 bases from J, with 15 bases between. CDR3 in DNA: TGCAGTGCTAGAGATCAGGGCAGGGGAGGCGAGCAGTACTTC. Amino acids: CSARDQGRGGEQYF.

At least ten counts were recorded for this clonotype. CDR3 loop: CASSRSYGETQYF. The DNA for the CDR3 is TGTGCCAGCAGCCGCTCCTACGGAGAGACCCAGTACTTC. V gene TRBV7-2 combines with J gene TRBJ2-5; D is unclear. Trimming cost V 5 bases and J 4 bases, with 11 bases left between them. Per the germline V gene, CDR1 is SGHTA and CDR2 is FQGNSA. The CDR3 consists of 13 residues.

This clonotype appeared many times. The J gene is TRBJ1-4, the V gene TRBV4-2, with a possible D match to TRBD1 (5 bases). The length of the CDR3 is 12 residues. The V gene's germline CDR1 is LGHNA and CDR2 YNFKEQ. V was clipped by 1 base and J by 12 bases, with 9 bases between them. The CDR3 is CASSQAGGELFF. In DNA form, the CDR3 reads TGTGCCAGCAGCCAAGCGGGGGGTGAACTGTTTTTT.

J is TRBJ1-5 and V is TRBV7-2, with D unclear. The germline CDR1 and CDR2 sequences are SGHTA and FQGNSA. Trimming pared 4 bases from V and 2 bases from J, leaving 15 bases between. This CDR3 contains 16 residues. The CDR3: CASSSQSQGGNQPQHF. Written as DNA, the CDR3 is TGTGCCAGCAGCTCCCAATCTCAAGGCGGCAATCAGCCCCAGCATTTT.

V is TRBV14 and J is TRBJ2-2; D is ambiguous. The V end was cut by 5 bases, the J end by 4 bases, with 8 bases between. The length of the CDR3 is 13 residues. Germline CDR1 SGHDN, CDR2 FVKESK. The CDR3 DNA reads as TGTGCCAGCAGCAATTTCGGCACCGGGGAGCTGTTTTTT. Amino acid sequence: CASSNFGTGELFF.

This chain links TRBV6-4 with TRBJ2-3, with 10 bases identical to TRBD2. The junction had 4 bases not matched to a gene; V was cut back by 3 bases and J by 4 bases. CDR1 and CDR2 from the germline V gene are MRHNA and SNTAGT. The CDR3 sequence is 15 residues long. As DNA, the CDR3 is TGTGCCAGCAGTGAATCTAGCGGGAGTCCAGATACGCAGTATTTT. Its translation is CASSESSGSPDTQYF.

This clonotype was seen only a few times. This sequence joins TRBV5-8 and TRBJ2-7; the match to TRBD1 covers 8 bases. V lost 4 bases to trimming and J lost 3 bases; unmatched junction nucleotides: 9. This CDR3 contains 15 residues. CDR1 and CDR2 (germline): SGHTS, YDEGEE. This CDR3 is CASSNRDRTFYEQYF. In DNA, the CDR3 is TGTGCCAGCAGCAACCGGGACAGGACCTTCTACGAGCAGTACTTC.

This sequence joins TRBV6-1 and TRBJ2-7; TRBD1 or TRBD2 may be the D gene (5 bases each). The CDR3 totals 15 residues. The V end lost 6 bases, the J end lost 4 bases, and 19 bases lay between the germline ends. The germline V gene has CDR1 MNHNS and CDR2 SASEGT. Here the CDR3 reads CASRFKPGPLYEQYF. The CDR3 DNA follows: TGTGCCAGCAGGTTTAAACCGGGACCTCTTTACGAGCAGTACTTC.

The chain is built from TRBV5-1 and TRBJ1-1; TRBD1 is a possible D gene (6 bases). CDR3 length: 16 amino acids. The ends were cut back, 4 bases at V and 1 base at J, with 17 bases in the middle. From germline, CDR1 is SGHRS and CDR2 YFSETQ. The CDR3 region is CASSPEGGPGNTEAFF. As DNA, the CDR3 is TGCGCCAGCAGCCCCGAGGGGGGGCCTGGGAACACTGAAGCTTTCTTT.

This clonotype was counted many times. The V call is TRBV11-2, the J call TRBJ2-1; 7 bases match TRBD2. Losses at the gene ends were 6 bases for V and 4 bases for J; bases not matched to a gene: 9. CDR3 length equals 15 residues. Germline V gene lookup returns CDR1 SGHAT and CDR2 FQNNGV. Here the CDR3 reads CASSRVAGPYNEQFF. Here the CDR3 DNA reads TGTGCCAGCAGTCGGGTAGCGGGCCCTTACAATGAGCAGTTCTTC.

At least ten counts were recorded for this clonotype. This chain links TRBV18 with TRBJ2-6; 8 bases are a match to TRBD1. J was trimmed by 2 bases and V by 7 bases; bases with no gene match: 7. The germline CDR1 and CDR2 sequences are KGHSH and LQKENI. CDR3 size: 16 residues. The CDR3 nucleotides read TGTGCCAGCTTCCGGGACAGGCCTCCTGGGGCCAACGTCCTGACTTTC. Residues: CASFRDRPPGANVLTF.

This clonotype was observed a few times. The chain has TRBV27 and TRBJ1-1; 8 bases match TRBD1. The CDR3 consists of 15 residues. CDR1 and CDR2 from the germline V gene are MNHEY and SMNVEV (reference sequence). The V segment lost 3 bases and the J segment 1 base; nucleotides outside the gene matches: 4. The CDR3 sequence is CASSFTGGKNTEAFF. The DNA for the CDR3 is TGTGCCAGCAGTTTTACAGGGGGGAAGAACACTGAAGCTTTCTTT.

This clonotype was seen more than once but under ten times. This chain's CDR3 is CASSQVVTDREFRNEQFF. Here the CDR3 DNA reads TGTGCCAGCAGCCAAGTTGTAACGGACAGGGAATTCCGCAATGAGCAGTTCTTC. This sequence joins TRBV4-2 and TRBJ2-1; 8 positions match TRBD1. Germline loops: CDR1 LGHNA, CDR2 YNFKEQ. The CDR3 covers 18 residues. J lost 6 bases, V lost 1 base, and 14 bases had no gene match.

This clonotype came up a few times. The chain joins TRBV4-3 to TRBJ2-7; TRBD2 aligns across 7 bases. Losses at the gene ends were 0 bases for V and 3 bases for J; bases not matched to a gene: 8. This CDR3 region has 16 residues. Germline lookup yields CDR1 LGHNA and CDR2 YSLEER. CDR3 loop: CASSQDRGEGIYEQYF. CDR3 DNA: TGCGCCAGCAGCCAAGATCGGGGGGAGGGAATCTACGAGCAGTACTTC.

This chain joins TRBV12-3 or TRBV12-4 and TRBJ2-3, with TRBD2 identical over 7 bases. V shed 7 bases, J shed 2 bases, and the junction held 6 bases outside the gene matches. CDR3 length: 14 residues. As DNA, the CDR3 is TGTGCCAGCACATTGCGGGAGTACACAGATACGCAGTATTTT. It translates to CASTLREYTDTQYF.

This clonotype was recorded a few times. CDR3 bases: TGTGCCAGCAGCGCTACAGGGGGCGCAGGGAACACTGAAGCTTTCTTT. Amino acids: CASSATGGAGNTEAFF. The rearrangement joins TRBV9 to TRBJ1-1, with 9 bases matching TRBD1. The CDR3 contains 16 residues. V trimming: 3 bases; J trimming: 1 base; junction bases outside the gene matches: 7. CDR1 is SGDLS and CDR2 is YYNGEE in the germline V gene. The full variable domain, its missing parts supplied by reference TRBV9 and TRBJ1-1, is DSGVTQTPKHLITATGQRVTLRCSPRSGDLSVYWYQQSLDQGLQFLIQYYNGEERAKGNILERFSAQQFPDLHSELNLSSLELGDSALYFCASSATGGAGNTEAFFGQGTRLTVV.

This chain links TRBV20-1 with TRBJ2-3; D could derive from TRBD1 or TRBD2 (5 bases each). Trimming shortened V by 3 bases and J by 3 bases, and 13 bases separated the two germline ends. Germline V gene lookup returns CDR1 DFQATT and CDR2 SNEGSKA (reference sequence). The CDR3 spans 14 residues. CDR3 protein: CSASPQGGTDTQYF. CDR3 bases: TGCAGTGCTAGCCCCCAGGGCGGGACAGATACGCAGTATTTT.

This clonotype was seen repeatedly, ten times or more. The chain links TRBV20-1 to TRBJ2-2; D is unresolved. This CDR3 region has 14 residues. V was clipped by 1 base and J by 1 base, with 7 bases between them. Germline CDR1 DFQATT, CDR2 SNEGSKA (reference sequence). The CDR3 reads CSARVHGNTGELFF. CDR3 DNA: TGCAGTGCTAGAGTACACGGGAACACCGGGGAGCTGTTTTTT.

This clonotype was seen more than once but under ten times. Written as DNA, the CDR3 is TGTGCCAGCAGCTCTTTGAGGGCGTTGGATGTT. Protein product: CASSSLRALDV. The chain links TRBV28 to TRBJ2-7; D possibly corresponds to TRBD2 (5 bases). Germline V CDR1 and CDR2: MDHEN, SYDVKM. The CDR3 has 11 residues.

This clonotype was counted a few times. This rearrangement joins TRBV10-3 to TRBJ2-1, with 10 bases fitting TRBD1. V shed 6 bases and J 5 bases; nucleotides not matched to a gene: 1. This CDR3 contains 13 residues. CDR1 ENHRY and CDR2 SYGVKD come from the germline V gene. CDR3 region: CAISGTGDNEQFF. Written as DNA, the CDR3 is TGTGCCATCAGCGGGACAGGGGACAATGAGCAGTTCTTC.

The CDR3: CASSREAGSTGNTIYF. DNA of the CDR3: TGTGCCAGCAGCCGCGAGGCGGGTTCGACTGGAAACACCATATATTTT. The V gene is TRBV3-1, the J gene TRBJ1-3, with D unresolved. Per the germline V gene, CDR1 is LGHDT and CDR2 is YNNKEL (reference sequence). The germline V and J ends were trimmed by 4 bases and 2 bases, with 15 bases remaining between them. This CDR3 is 16 amino acids long.

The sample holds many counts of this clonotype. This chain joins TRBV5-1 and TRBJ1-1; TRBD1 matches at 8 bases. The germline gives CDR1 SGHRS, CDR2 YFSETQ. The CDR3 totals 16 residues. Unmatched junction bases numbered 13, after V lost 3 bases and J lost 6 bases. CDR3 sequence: CASSYSTNRGQAEAFF. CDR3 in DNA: TGCGCCAGCAGCTACAGCACGAACAGGGGACAGGCTGAAGCTTTCTTT.

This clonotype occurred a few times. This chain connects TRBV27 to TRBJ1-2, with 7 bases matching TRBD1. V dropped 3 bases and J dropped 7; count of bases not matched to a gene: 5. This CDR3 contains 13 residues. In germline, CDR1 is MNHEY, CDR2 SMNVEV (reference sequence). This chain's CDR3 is CASSFFTGVGYTF. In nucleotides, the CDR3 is TGTGCCAGCAGTTTCTTTACAGGGGTTGGCTACACCTTC.

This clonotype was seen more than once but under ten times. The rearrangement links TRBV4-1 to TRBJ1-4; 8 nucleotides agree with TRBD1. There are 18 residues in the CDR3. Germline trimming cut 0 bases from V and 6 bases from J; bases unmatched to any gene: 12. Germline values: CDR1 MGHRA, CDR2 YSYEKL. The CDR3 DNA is TGCGCCAGCAGCCAAGATCCGGTGACAGGGGCCGGCGATGAAAAACTGTTTTTT. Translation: CASSQDPVTGAGDEKLFF.

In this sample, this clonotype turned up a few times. The CDR3 loop is CSAPGKPRTDTQYF. The CDR3 nucleotides read TGCAGTGCTCCCGGGAAGCCCCGCACAGATACGCAGTATTTT. V is TRBV20-1 and J is TRBJ2-3, with D possibly TRBD2 on 5 matching bases. Germline V gene data show CDR1 as DFQATT and CDR2 as SNEGSKA (reference sequence). With 5 bases removed from V and 1 base from J, the gap between germline ends came to 13 bases. The CDR3 has 14 residues.